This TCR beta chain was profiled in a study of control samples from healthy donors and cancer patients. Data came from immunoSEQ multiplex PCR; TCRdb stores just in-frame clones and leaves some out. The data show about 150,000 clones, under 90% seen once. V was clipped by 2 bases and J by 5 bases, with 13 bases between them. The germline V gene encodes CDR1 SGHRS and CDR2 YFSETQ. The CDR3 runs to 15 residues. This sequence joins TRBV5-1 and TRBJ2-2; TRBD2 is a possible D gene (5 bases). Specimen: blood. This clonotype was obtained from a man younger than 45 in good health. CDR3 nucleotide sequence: TGCGCCAGCAGCTTAAGTTGGAGCGGTACCGGGGAGCTGTTTTTT. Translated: CASSLSWSGTGELFF.